One T cell receptor beta chain is described in this entry. No cognate antigen has been identified for it. Base quality data are lacking; no much larger clone is found one base away. This sample was taken from a study of cytomegalovirus exposure and HLA in healthy donors (dated by TCRdb to about 2017). In terms of the full investigation: In an earlier analysis of about 560 of the donors, 250 to 300 Gb of sequence data and approximately 100 million unique TCR beta sequences from about 180 million T cells were reported. About 280 gigabases of sequencing data and tens of millions of unique TCR sequences were included in an early release covering under 650 HLA-typed donors. Among the roughly 370 genotyped donors, about 83% belonged to the genetic ancestry cluster associated with self-reported Caucasian donors. The study aimed to test whether cataloging public T cell receptors could reveal signatures of past pathogen exposure. The study profiled the T cell repertoires of about 640 subjects by immunosequencing and related them to cytomegalovirus serostatus. In addition to the first cohort of 666 subjects, a separate validation cohort of 120 different subjects was used. High-throughput TCR immunosequencing, statistical association of individual TCRs with disease status, and machine learning were combined to predict cytomegalovirus infection status. In a later analysis, previously published TCR beta repertoires from about 670 donors were re-analyzed and high-resolution HLA genotyping was added so that TCR occurrence patterns could be studied. Rather than using new phenotypic data, the later analysis identified candidate immune exposures from TCR beta sequences and from how often those sequences occurred across donors. An earlier analysis of some 500 of the donors applied high-throughput TCR beta sequencing to assess whether each TCR beta V gene segment acted as functional or pseudogenic. Donor age, sex, ethnicity and CMV serostatus were collected together with the repertoire data. A later genetic analysis used genome-wide SNP genotypes for about 65% of the 666 donors, treating that subset as a discovery cohort. All discovery cohort repertoires had been generated on a single sequencing platform. Class I and class II HLA loci were covered by the typing at four-digit resolution. Typing coverage varied by locus: roughly 620-630 donors for A, B, C, DRB1 and DQB1; under 550 for DQA1; over 600 for DPA1; 450 to 480 for DPB1. A few DR-DQ haplotypes were treated as single units for association and clustering because of strong linkage in the cohort. Among some 400 genotyped donors of the cohort, an average of approximately 220,000 unique TCR beta nucleotide sequences was sequenced per donor, of which 15% to 20% were non-productive.

Via the germline V gene, CDR1 is MGHDK and CDR2 SYGVNS. Including the terminal cysteine and phenylalanine, the CDR3 comprises 13 residues. This entry keeps only the CDR3 DNA: 39 bases, framed from base 1. V was cut back by 5 bases and J by 8 bases, leaving a gap of 10 bases between them. Study-wide findings and limitations: A further reported finding was that TCR beta sequences accurately predicted the HLA-A and HLA-B alleles for most subjects in the first cohort. In vitro tests confirmed that a few of the cytomegalovirus-associated TCR beta chains recognize cytomegalovirus antigens. A cluster of highly shared sequence variants was judged likely to be a technical artifact of the sequencing pipeline. A later analysis found that TCR association rates varied across HLA loci, with DRB1 alleles showing the most associated TCRs and HLA-C alleles the fewest. The cohort was sequenced for TCR beta chains only, and without alpha or paired-chain data the features that could be detected were limited. When HLA alleles, especially DR and DQ, strongly co-occurred, TCR associations were difficult to assign to individual alleles. Because HLA typing was unavailable for some donors at each locus, only the typed subset was used in association tests. The earlier analysis of fewer than 750 of the donors excluded approximately 15 rarely observed V segments, including chromosome 9 orphons, because counts were too low. Most TCR sequences were observed very rarely across donors, whereas some public TCRs were present in many individuals. Because the 87-base-pair reads could not distinguish some IMGT-functional V segments, including TRBV6-2 and TRBV6-3, those segments were excluded. Sequencing depth was assumed to be roughly uniform across donors in the presence/absence analyses, though that assumption may not hold. Most CMV-associated TCR beta chains appeared to be HLA-restricted in a later analysis, and the HLA associations seemed to be driven largely by CMV exposure. It was suggested by the authors that the approach could potentially be generalized to other disease states and immunological phenotypes. A later genetic analysis reported fewer N-insertions in productive TCRs among donors in an Asian-associated ancestry cluster than the roughly 700-donor mean. Cytomegalovirus status was reported to be diagnosed by the classifier with high specificity and sensitivity in both the original and validation cohorts. Correlated functional status among segregating V segments might reflect linkage disequilibrium, but an unknown experimental factor could not be ruled out. Broadly in line with IMGT annotations, most TCR beta V segments showed up in productive rearrangements about 87% or about 30% of the time in an earlier analysis of roughly 590 of the donors. A later analysis reported that several top co-occurrence clusters appeared linked to parvovirus B19, influenza, CMV and Epstein-Barr virus. Immune exposure information for the cohort was limited to CMV serostatus. A later analysis associated 16,951 TCR beta sequences with specific HLA alleles at a false discovery rate of 0.05. A later genetic analysis associated a missense DCLRE1C variant with V-gene and J-gene trimming of TCR beta chains, and an independent cohort replicated the association. In the study, about 150 TCR beta chains were listed as associated with cytomegalovirus. In a later analysis, HLA-associated TCR beta chains were found to be more clonally expanded and to have lower generation probabilities than equally common non-associated chains.

The library was made by the immunoSEQ multiplex PCR assay. The multiplex PCR relied on a mix of 60 forward primers for TCR Vbeta segments and 13 reverse primers for TCR Jbeta segments. A multiplex PCR assay on genomic DNA amplified the CDR3 region of rearranged TCR beta genes. The Illumina HiSeq System was used to sequence the amplified TCR beta libraries as 87-base-pair reads. As for how the authors treated the data: A later analysis counted about 76 million unique TCR beta chains across the 670 or so repertoires, and roughly 11 million of these chains were shared by at least two donors. A nearest-neighbor algorithm error-corrected the raw reads and collapsed the reads into unique sequences, merging closely related sequences to remove PCR and sequencing errors. Alignment of CDR3 sequences to IMGT reference sequences was used to assign V, D and J gene segments. For a sequence to be retained, at least a six-nucleotide match to both a V gene segment and a J gene segment was required. A rearrangement was called productive if the CDR3 had no stop codons and remained in frame with V and J, and every other rearrangement was called non-productive. Following IMGT convention, CDR3 was defined as the stretch from the second conserved V-encoded cysteine up to the conserved J-encoded phenylalanine. The earlier analysis of fewer than 750 of the donors excluded sequences that lacked an unambiguous match to a single V gene segment. In an earlier analysis of several hundred of the donors, V segments were called functional above 56.7% productive rearrangements and were called segregating when the between-donor standard deviation exceeded 5%. A statistical classification framework was developed to diagnose cytomegalovirus status using the catalog of TCR beta chain sequences. In a later analysis, TCR nucleotide sequences were compared against IMGT/GENE-DB human TR gene sequences so that V and J genes could be assigned. Using the TCRdist pipeline, a later analysis assigned CDR3 sequences along with most-parsimonious VDJ recombination scenarios. In a later analysis, each TCR beta chain was defined by its CDR3 amino acid sequence together with its V-gene family, and reads lacking a unique V-gene family were excluded. To address suspected cross-contamination and a sequencing artifact, a later analysis removed 450 to 700 highly shared, low-generation-probability nucleotide sequences. For each public chain, a later analysis derived a clonal expansion index from normalized ranks of inferred template counts within each repertoire. In a later analysis, generation probabilities were computed with a VDJ recombination model fitted to out-of-frame rearrangements, and the resulting probabilities were checked against IGoR. In a later analysis, TCR-TCR, TCR-HLA and TCR-CMV co-occurrence was scored with hypergeometric tests, and a repertoire-size bias correction was applied to TCR pairs. In a later analysis, false discovery rates were estimated by permuting HLA or CMV assignments 20 times. In a later analysis, co-occurring TCRs were grouped using DBSCAN, with TCRdist sequence similarity added in when clustering inside HLA-allele-positive subsets. Repertoires with fewer than 30,000 or more than 120,000 public chains, plus five repertoires with anomalous nucleotide sharing, were excluded from co-occurrence clustering. Entries here come from immuneACCESS through TCRdb and include only in-frame sequences with V and J called. Some clones fail to appear in such tables; in the studies checked, an unresolved V gene covers under half of the shortfall, and the cause of the remainder is unknown. That table supplies the V and J calls and clone size; D and trimming were determined from the DNA. This sample has some 220,000 clones in its table, and 78% of those were observed once. The ten most abundant clones make up about 0.47% of the sample.

In total, more than 500 healthy bone marrow donors made up the cohort. All cohort members were sampled while nominally healthy, although unrecorded immune exposures were likely present. The donor tested CMV seronegative, placing the donor among the 300 to 450 seronegative members of the cohort. A peripheral blood sample was provided by each donor, and peripheral blood mononuclear cells were used for TCR beta sequencing. Genomic DNA extraction from the blood cell samples was performed with the Qiagen DNeasy Blood Extraction Kit. This clonotype was sampled from a boy between 10 and 17 years old in good health and CMV-seronegative. This chain is built from TRBV25-1 and TRBJ1-6; no D gene call is confident. What was sequenced was PBMCs. The CDR3 is CASSQAPDSPLHF. The nucleotide sequence is given as TGTGCCAGCAGTCAGGCTCCCGATTCACCCCTCCACTTT.